These 19 T cell receptor beta chains share one sample of origin, sequenced in a study of Graves' ophthalmopathy and Graves' hyperthyroidism. Amplification targeted the TCR beta CDR3 regions, with RNA transcripts as the source material. HTBI primers primed a first-round RT-PCR, and a second-round multiplex PCR followed. TCRdb redid the calling of the multiplex PCR reads with MiXCR, one entry per CDR3 protein. The sample yields some 400,000 distinct CDR3 sequences, approximately 20% seen once. The sequencing input was peripheral blood. The receptors were gathered from a woman younger than 30 with Graves' ophthalmopathy.

The chain recombines TRBV7-2 with TRBJ2-5; D is tentatively TRBD1 or TRBD2 (6 bases each). The germline gives CDR1 SGHTA, CDR2 FQGNSA. Trimming stripped 5 bases from V and 5 bases from J, with 12 bases between. The CDR3 is 13 residues long. CDR3 amino acids: CASSGGQSETQYF. CDR3 coding DNA: TGTGCCAGCAGCGGGGGGCAAAGCGAGACCCAGTACTTC.

The rearrangement uses TRBV4-2 and TRBJ2-3, with D unresolved. The germline V gene has CDR1 LGHNA and CDR2 YNFKEQ. This CDR3 is 14 amino acids long. The V end lost 0 bases, the J end lost 2 bases, and 6 bases lay between the germline ends. This CDR3 reads CASSQEPTTDTQYF. CDR3 DNA: TGTGCCAGCAGCCAAGAGCCTACCACAGATACGCAGTATTTT.

V and J are TRBV6-1 and TRBJ2-2, with TRBD1 matching 8 bases. The CDR3 has 14 amino acids. Trimming took 11 bases from V and 4 from J; bases not matched to a gene: 9. Germline assignment: CDR1 MNHNS and CDR2 SASEGT. DNA for the CDR3: TGTGCCGGGAGACAGGGGAGTCTCACCGGGGAGCTGTTTTTT. The encoded protein is CAGRQGSLTGELFF.

This clonotype appeared many times. The chain couples TRBV11-2 to TRBJ2-2; D might be TRBD2 (6 bases). The CDR3 has 17 amino acids. V lost 5 bases and J lost 5, with 21 bases in between. The germline gives CDR1 SGHAT, CDR2 FQNNGV. CDR3 DNA: TGTGCCAGCAGCGCCAGACCCGGGACTTACTATACCGGGGAGCTGTTTTTT. The encoded protein is CASSARPGTYYTGELFF.

V gene TRBV7-2 combines with J gene TRBJ1-6; TRBD1 might be the D (6 bases). The CDR3 extends over 15 amino acids. V was clipped by 2 bases and J by 13 bases, with 18 bases between them. In germline, CDR1 is SGHTA, CDR2 FQGNSA. The CDR3 region is CASSLLRGQSRPLHF. CDR3 bases: TGTGCCAGCAGCTTACTCCGGGGACAATCCCGGCCCCTCCACTTT.

This clonotype was observed many times. This chain joins TRBV19 and TRBJ2-5, with D possibly being TRBD2 (6 bases). Trimming took off 5 bases at V and 2 bases at J, with 12 bases between the two ends. CDR1 is LNHDA and CDR2 is SQIVND in the germline V gene (reference sequence). The CDR3 consists of 14 residues. The CDR3 region has the DNA TGTGCCAGTAGTGGCCGGGACTCACAAGAGACCCAGTACTTC. Translated: CASSGRDSQETQYF.

The sample holds many counts of this clonotype. This sequence joins TRBV19 and TRBJ2-7, with D unclear. V gave up 4 bases and J gave up 7 bases, with 11 bases separating them. CDR1 is LNHDA and CDR2 is SQIVND in the germline V gene (reference sequence). The CDR3 totals 12 residues. CDR3 DNA: TGTGCCAGTAGTAGATCCATGCGAGAGCAGTACTTC. It translates to CASSRSMREQYF.

This clonotype showed up many times. V is TRBV7-6 and J is TRBJ1-5, with 9 bases fitting TRBD1. The V segment lost 5 bases and the J segment 3 bases; nucleotides outside the gene matches: 14. The CDR3 contains 18 residues. Germline V gene sequence: CDR1 SGHVS, CDR2 FNYEAQ. CDR3 bases: TGTGCCAGCAGCCTTACTCCTCGGGACAGGGAGGACAATCAGCCCCAGCATTTT. It translates to CASSLTPRDREDNQPQHF.

This clonotype came up many times. CDR3 nucleotide sequence: TGTGCCAGCAGTGCACTCGGGGGGACCTACGAGCAGTACTTC. This encodes CASSALGGTYEQYF. This sequence joins TRBV12-3 or TRBV12-4 and TRBJ2-7; 7 positions match TRBD2. V was clipped by 5 bases and J by 2 bases; unmatched bases: 6. The length of the CDR3 is 14 residues.

This clonotype was recorded at least ten times. V is TRBV11-2 and J is TRBJ2-7, with unresolved D. Trimming cost V 2 bases and J 0 bases, with 8 bases left between them. The CDR3 covers 14 residues. Germline CDR1 is SGHAT and CDR2 is FQNNGV. CDR3 sequence reads: CASSLKQTSYEQYF. In DNA, the CDR3 is TGTGCCAGCAGCTTAAAACAGACCTCCTACGAGCAGTACTTC.

This clonotype was counted ten times or more. CDR3 region: CASSSEGYGYTF. Written as DNA, the CDR3 is TGTGCCAGCAGCTCGGAGGGTTACGGCTACACCTTC. The chain combines TRBV11-2 with TRBJ1-2; D is ambiguous. V lost 4 bases and J lost 8, with 11 bases in between. The germline CDR1 and CDR2 sequences are SGHAT and FQNNGV. The CDR3 is 12 residues long.

This clonotype was recorded at least ten times. The chain employs TRBV28 and TRBJ2-7; unclear D gene. V was cut by 6 bases and J by 9 bases, with 15 bases left in between. CDR3 length: 12 residues. CDR1 and CDR2 (germline): MDHEN, SYDVKM. Here the CDR3 DNA reads TGTGCCAGCAGATCCTCCTCGAAGGGGCAGTACTTC. Translating it yields CASRSSSKGQYF.

This clonotype came up many times. The chain links TRBV9 to TRBJ1-2; no reliable D call. Between the trimmed V and J ends, which lost 0 bases and 5 bases, there was a span of 11 bases. CDR1 and CDR2 from the germline V gene are SGDLS and YYNGEE. The CDR3 is made up of 14 amino acids. CDR3 protein: CASSVGPVQYGYTF. In nucleotides, the CDR3 is TGTGCCAGCAGCGTAGGGCCCGTTCAATATGGCTACACCTTC.

This clonotype was counted many times. This chain links TRBV29-1 with TRBJ2-5; no firm D call. The V end lost 4 bases, the J end lost 3 bases, and 9 bases lay between the germline ends. This CDR3 has 12 amino acids. The V gene's germline CDR1 is SQVTM and CDR2 ANQGSEA. The CDR3 DNA sequence: TGCAGCGTTGGACAAACCGAAGAGACCCAGTACTTC. It encodes CSVGQTEETQYF.

This clonotype turned up a few times. The chain couples TRBV19 to TRBJ1-1; D unclear. CDR1 is LNHDA and CDR2 is SQIVND in the germline V gene (reference sequence). V dropped 8 bases and J dropped 1 base, with 8 bases sitting between them. The CDR3 length is 12 residues. The CDR3 reads CASGYRNTEAFF. In DNA, the CDR3 is TGTGCCAGTGGGTACAGGAACACTGAAGCTTTCTTT.

This clonotype was counted at least ten times. The chain combines TRBV28 with TRBJ2-5; perhaps TRBD2 as D (6 bases). Trimming left V 6 bases short and J 5 bases short, with 19 bases between. The CDR3 sequence is 15 residues long. Germline assignment: CDR1 MDHEN and CDR2 SYDVKM. This CDR3 is CASSQEGRRGETQYF. The CDR3 nucleotides read TGTGCCAGCAGCCAAGAGGGTCGGCGGGGCGAGACCCAGTACTTC. The full variable domain, in which reference TRBV28 and TRBJ2-5 provide the parts outside the CDR3, is DVKVTQSSRYLVKRTGEKVFLECVQDMDHENMFWYRQDPGLGLRLIYFSYDVKMKEKGDIPEGYSVSREKKERFSLILESASTNQTSMYLCASSQEGRRGETQYFGPGTRLLVL.

At least ten counts were recorded for this clonotype. The rearrangement joins TRBV7-8 to TRBJ2-5; TRBD1 might be the D (5 bases). Deletions cut 5 bases from V and 1 base from J, with 11 bases between. Germline CDR1 and CDR2: SGHVS and FQNEAQ. The CDR3 extends over 14 amino acids. Here the CDR3 DNA reads TGTGCCAGCAGCCCAAGGGGCCTCCAAGAGACCCAGTACTTC. It is translated as CASSPRGLQETQYF.

This clonotype was observed at least ten times. Relative to the germline gene, one junction end is altered; a read error may explain this. The chain joins TRBV7-2 to TRBJ2-7, with 9 bases identical to TRBD2. This CDR3 has 17 amino acids. CDR1 and CDR2 (germline): SGHTA, FQGNSA. CDR3 nucleotides: TGTGCCAGCACCTTATTCCCCGTTCTAGCGGGACCCTACGAGCAGTACTTC. Amino acids: CASTLFPVLAGPYEQYF.

In its sample, this clonotype was seen many times. This chain connects TRBV28 to TRBJ2-2; TRBD1 agrees at 9 bases. The CDR3 is made up of 14 amino acids. From germline, CDR1 is MDHEN and CDR2 SYDVKM. The junction had 4 bases not matched to a gene; V was cut back by 8 bases and J by 3 bases. In nucleotides, the CDR3 is TGTGCCAGCGGTGGACAGGGGTACACCGGGGAGCTGTTTTTT. Its translation: CASGGQGYTGELFF.